These 10 T cell receptor beta chains originate from one sample sequenced in a study of post-analysis software for immune sequencing data. Study-wide findings and caveats: Included in a set of four or five TRBV segments more frequent in patients than controls were TRBV5-6, TRBV5-1 and TRBV20-1.

Their antigen targets remain unknown. Presence of unique molecular identifiers characterized the TCR beta cDNA libraries. A single record per CDR3 protein comes from TCRdb applying MiXCR to the PCR reads. The data contain about 820,000 distinct CDR3 sequences, roughly 50% of them singletons. Sequencing was carried out using blood. The receptors derive from a girl aged 5-17 years with multiple sclerosis.

In DNA, the CDR3 is TGTGCCAGTACGGCGACAGAGGGGTACAATGAGCAGTTCTTC. Protein: CASTATEGYNEQFF. The rearrangement links TRBV19 to TRBJ2-1; tentatively, D is TRBD1 or TRBD2 (5 bases each). Trimming left V 7 bases short and J 4 bases short, with 14 bases between. The germline gives CDR1 LNHDA, CDR2 SQIVND (reference sequence). The CDR3 is made up of 14 amino acids.

The chain joins TRBV5-8 to TRBJ2-5, with TRBD2 identical over 9 bases. The CDR3 has 16 residues. Unmatched junction bases numbered 7, after V lost 4 bases and J lost 0 bases. CDR1 is SGHTS and CDR2 is YDEGEE in the germline V gene. CDR3: CASSRGRGGDQETQYF. In DNA form, the CDR3 reads TGTGCCAGCAGCCGAGGGCGGGGGGGAGACCAAGAGACCCAGTACTTC.

About this clonotype itself: A read error may account for a junction end that differs from germline. This chain links TRBV18 with TRBJ2-4, with D possibly matching TRBD1 (5 bases). Germline-derived CDR1 and CDR2 are KGHSH and LQKENI. The CDR3 covers 16 residues. CDR3 residues: CTSSPRTTLVKNIQYF. The CDR3 DNA sequence: TGTACCAGCTCACCGAGGACAACCCTAGTCAAAAACATTCAGTACTTC.

CDR3 in amino acids: CATSRDRGRLSYEQYF. CDR3 DNA sequence: TGTGCCACCAGCAGAGACAGGGGGCGGCTCTCCTACGAGCAGTACTTC. The chain joins TRBV15 to TRBJ2-7; TRBD1 aligns across 8 bases. The CDR3 is 16 amino acids. Germline CDR1 is LNHNV and CDR2 is YYDKDF (reference sequence). The trim removed 0 bases at V and 0 bases at J, leaving 4 bases unmatched. The full variable domain, completed using reference TRBV15 and TRBJ2-7, is DAMVIQNPRYQVTQFGKPVTLSCSQTLNHNVMYWYQQKSSQAPKLLFHYYDKDFNNEADTPDNFQSRRPNTSFCFLDIRSPGLGDTAMYLCATSRDRGRLSYEQYFGPGTRLTVT.

A remark on this clonotype: One end of the junction varies from germline; a read error may be responsible. This chain connects TRBV7-3 to TRBJ2-1; 11 bases are shared with TRBD2. The CDR3 has 15 residues. Germline-derived CDR1 and CDR2 are SGHTA and FQGTGA. This CDR3 is CVSSFSGGADNEQFF. The CDR3 coding sequence is TGTGTCAGCAGCTTTAGCGGGGGGGCCGACAATGAGCAGTTCTTC. Supplemented by reference TRBV7-3 and TRBJ2-1, the full variable domain reads GAGVSQTPSNKVTEKGKYVELRCDPISGHTALYWYRQSLGQGPEFLIYFQGTGAADDSGLPNDRFFAVRPEGSVSTLKIQRTERGDSAVYLCVSSFSGGADNEQFFGPGTRLTVL.

The gene calls are TRBV12-3 or TRBV12-4 and TRBJ2-5; TRBD2 might be the D (6 bases). The CDR3 is 14 residues long. Between the trimmed V and J ends, which lost 3 bases and 5 bases, there was a span of 13 bases. The CDR3, as DNA: TGTGCCAGCAGTTTTAGGTCTAGCGCTGAGACCCAGTACTTC. It codes for CASSFRSSAETQYF.

The chain's CDR3 is CSAPRRDRAYEQYF. CDR3 DNA sequence: TGCAGTGCTCCTCGCAGGGACAGAGCCTACGAGCAGTACTTC. The chain employs TRBV20-1 and TRBJ2-7; 7 nucleotides line up with TRBD1. The CDR3 is made up of 14 amino acids. In germline, CDR1 is DFQATT, CDR2 SNEGSKA (reference sequence). V was clipped by 5 bases and J by 2 bases; unmatched bases: 9.

The table lists this clonotype with a few counts. The chain combines TRBV29-1 with TRBJ2-7; 8 bases are a match to TRBD2. With 5 bases clipped from V and 2 bases from J, the junction kept 8 bases outside the gene matches. This CDR3 has 14 residues. Germline V gives CDR1 SQVTM, CDR2 ANQGSEA. CDR3: CSVQGLAGTYEQYF. In nucleotides, the CDR3 is TGCAGCGTTCAGGGGCTAGCGGGCACCTACGAGCAGTACTTC.

The chain combines TRBV10-3 with TRBJ2-1; D unclear. Trimming took off 2 bases at V and 4 bases at J, with 12 bases between the two ends. The germline CDR1 and CDR2 sequences are ENHRY and SYGVKD. This CDR3 is built from 15 residues. CDR3 sequence: CAISENVRTYNEQFF. CDR3 sequence (DNA): TGTGCCATCAGTGAGAATGTCCGGACGTACAATGAGCAGTTCTTC.

The V call is TRBV10-3, the J call TRBJ2-1, with TRBD2 matching 11 bases. The trim removed 6 bases at V and 9 bases at J, leaving 16 bases unmatched. Germline CDR1 ENHRY, CDR2 SYGVKD. This CDR3 has 17 amino acids. The CDR3 sequence: CAIRKAGGTSGSVEQFF. In nucleotides, the CDR3 is TGTGCCATCAGAAAGGCTGGGGGCACTAGCGGGAGTGTTGAGCAGTTCTTC.